These T cell receptor beta chains were read from a single sample in a study of cytomegalovirus exposure and HLA in healthy donors. Sequencing used immunoSEQ multiplex PCR; TCRdb keeps in-frame clones, though not all of them. Of 150,000 or so clones detected, about 90% appear once; the ten largest clones hold less than 8%. Sequences were obtained from PBMCs. These receptors all stem from a woman aged 25 to 39 in good health and CMV-seropositive. The CDR3 runs from the conserved cysteine through the conserved F or W. Each record gives: J gene, V gene, clone size, D gene, CDR3 protein, CDR3 DNA. A D gene is named only where the DNA matches it firmly. A row's size may be missing; if present it is once, few, many or a size class.

>TRBJ1-1|TRBV5-4|-|TRBD1
CASSGEQGSTEAFF
TGTGCCAGCAGCGGAGAACAGGGGAGCACTGAAGCTTTCTTT
>TRBJ2-3|TRBV6-1|-|TRBD2
CASSGGGMWTDTQYF
TGTGCCAGCAGTGGGGGGGGGATGTGGACAGATACGCAGTATTTT
>TRBJ2-1|TRBV4-1|-|-
CASSPFGSSYNEQFF
TGCGCCAGCAGCCCTTTCGGGAGCTCCTACAATGAGCAGTTCTTC
>TRBJ2-5|TRBV2|-|-
CASSVGRSQETQYF
TGTGCCAGCAGTGTGGGCAGATCCCAAGAGACCCAGTACTTC
>TRBJ2-3|TRBV29-1|-|TRBD1
CSVPPGQGANTDTQYF
TGCAGCGTACCGCCGGGACAGGGGGCCAACACAGATACGCAGTATTTT
>TRBJ1-2|TRBV27|-|TRBD1
CASSLNNRGVRGYTF
TGTGCCAGCAGTTTAAACAACAGGGGAGTCAGAGGCTACACCTTC
>TRBJ2-3|TRBV5-4|-|TRBD2
CASRPRLAVTPTDTQYF
TGTGCCAGCAGGCCGCGCCTAGCGGTCACACCCACAGATACGCAGTATTTT
>TRBJ2-7|TRBV11-2|once|TRBD2
CASSYLGLATDEQYF
TGTGCCAGCAGCTACTTAGGACTAGCGACAGACGAGCAGTACTTC
>TRBJ1-1|TRBV27|-|TRBD1
CATLDRGNTEAFF
TGTGCCACTCTGGACAGGGGTAACACTGAAGCTTTCTTT
>TRBJ2-3|TRBV27|-|TRBD2
CASHPFGGRAADTQYF
TGTGCCAGCCATCCCTTCGGGGGGAGGGCCGCAGATACGCAGTATTTT
>TRBJ2-1|TRBV28|-|TRBD2
CASSRLAGVNEQFF
TGTGCCAGCAGCCGACTAGCGGGGGTGAATGAGCAGTTCTTC
>TRBJ2-2|TRBV4-1|-|TRBD2
CASSQGIRGGTGELFF
TGCGCCAGCAGCCAAGGGATTCGGGGGGGCACCGGGGAGCTGTTTTTT
>TRBJ1-1|TRBV15|once|-
CATSRDFSGTEAFF
TGTGCCACCAGCAGGGATTTTTCAGGGACTGAAGCTTTCTTT
>TRBJ1-6|TRBV10-2|-|-
CASSDSLYPGSPLHF
TGCGCCAGCAGCGACAGCCTCTACCCGGGTTCACCCCTCCACTTT
>TRBJ2-1|TRBV18|-|TRBD2
CASSPQGLAGAGSYNEQFF
TGTGCCAGCTCACCACAGGGACTAGCGGGAGCAGGATCCTACAATGAGCAGTTCTTC
>TRBJ2-7|TRBV5-4|-|TRBD2
CASSLDGTTFYEQYF
TGTGCCAGCAGCTTGGACGGGACTACCTTCTACGAGCAGTACTTC
>TRBJ1-1|TRBV23-1|-|TRBD1
CASKVGLGDRGANTEAFF
TGCGCCAGCAAAGTCGGGCTGGGGGACAGGGGCGCAAACACTGAAGCTTTCTTT
>TRBJ1-1|TRBV5-4|-|-
CASSLPGTGTEAFF
TGTGCCAGCAGCTTGCCGGGTACGGGCACTGAAGCTTTCTTT
>TRBJ2-7|TRBV14|-|-
CASSQDYGRGDYEQYF
TGTGCCAGCAGCCAAGATTACGGCAGGGGCGACTACGAGCAGTACTTC
>TRBJ2-1|TRBV27|-|-
CASSFFAGKSSYNEQFF
TGTGCCAGCAGTTTTTTCGCGGGGAAGAGCTCCTACAATGAGCAGTTCTTC
>TRBJ2-2|TRBV4-1|-|TRBD2
CASSQKYSGGDTGELFF
TGCGCCAGCAGCCAAAAGTATAGCGGGGGGGACACCGGGGAGCTGTTTTTT
>TRBJ2-7|TRBV5-1|-|-
CASNRGESSYEQYF
TGCGCCAGCAACCGCGGGGAGAGCTCCTACGAGCAGTACTTC
>TRBJ2-2|TRBV7-3|-|-
CASSLRGSGELFF
TGTGCCAGCAGCTTACGCGGGTCCGGGGAGCTGTTTTTT
>TRBJ2-7|TRBV19|-|-
CASSLGGPTYEQYF
TGTGCCAGTAGTTTGGGGGGTCCAACCTACGAGCAGTACTTC
>TRBJ1-2|TRBV9|-|-
CASSAYYHPGDGYTF
TGTGCCAGCAGCGCATACTATCACCCAGGGGATGGCTACACCTTC
>TRBJ2-1|TRBV7-9|-|TRBD1
CASSLRTGGDNEQFF
TGTGCCAGCAGCCTTAGGACAGGGGGGGACAATGAGCAGTTCTTC
>TRBJ2-2|TRBV7-6|-|-
CASSLVSAGELFF
TGTGCCAGCAGCTTAGTTTCTGCCGGGGAGCTGTTTTTT
>TRBJ2-1|TRBV28|once|-
CASNLPSSSISYNEQFF
TGTGCCAGCAATCTTCCGTCTAGTTCGATCTCCTACAATGAGCAGTTCTTC